This T cell receptor beta chain was profiled in a study of CD8+CD57+ T cells in acquired aplastic anemia. Study-level information: Yields of DNA that came from sorted CD4+ and CD8+ cells averaged about 3.4 ug. Some 9.9 million reads, on average, were obtained for CD4+ cells from healthy donors. Findings and caveats of the study: Researchers report that 25 to 30 CD8+ CDR3 sequences appeared in both patients and controls.

As regards this clonotype: Its cognate antigen is unknown.

V was pared by 6 bases and J by 6 bases, with 19 bases between. The CDR3 spans 15 residues. The germline CDR1 and CDR2 sequences are SNHLY and FYNNEI. The study profiled TCR beta VDJ and CDR3 using genomic DNA as template. Via MiXCR, TCRdb re-called the reads, giving one row per CDR3 protein. The sample contains about 160,000 distinct CDR3 sequences, just under 45% of which appear only once. This chain links TRBV2 with TRBJ2-3, with a weak D call TRBD2 (6 bases). The sample consisted of sorted CD4+, CD8+, or CD8+CD57+ T cells (not recorded which) from PBMCs. The origin of this receptor is a human donor in good health. CDR3 residues: CASSTSNTRRDTQYF. The CDR3 DNA sequence: TGTGCCAGCAGCACTAGCAATACTAGGCGGGATACGCAGTATTTT.